This TCR beta chain was retrieved from a study of T cells after yellow fever vaccination. In TCRdb, the 5' RACE reads were re-called with MiXCR into one record per CDR3 protein. The repertoire holds 240,000 or so distinct CDR3 sequences, with around 7% as singletons. In its sample, this clonotype was seen a few times. V was pared by 5 bases and J by 2 bases, with 11 bases of the junction left unmatched. The CDR3 spans 16 residues. The genes are TRBV23-1 and TRBJ2-5, with TRBD1 matching over 7 bases. TRBV23-1 has ORF status, its function being uncertain. The receptor's source is a man between 25 and 39 years old who received the YFV17D yellow fever vaccine. This specimen was CD4+ T cells sorted from PBMCs, taken 15 days after the yellow fever booster vaccination. The CDR3 loop reads CASSSPGQSHQETQYF. In DNA, the CDR3 is TGCGCCAGCAGTTCCCCGGGACAGAGCCATCAAGAGACCCAGTACTTC.